This T cell receptor (beta chain) originates from a study of molecular identifiers for immune sequencing clone quantification (dated by TCRdb to 2016 to 2018). Looking at the study overall: In a replicate experiment, RNA from around 20,000 or 100,000 naive CD8 T cells was split into five aliquots, four of which were sequenced. This methods study benchmarked molecular-identifier clustering-based TCR repertoire sequencing (MIDCIRS) and TCR RNA copy counting, using CD8 T cells to do so.

This clonotype was picked up many times. The specificity of this receptor is unknown. The input lacks base qualities; no much larger clone sits a single base away. There are 19 amino acids in the CDR3, from cysteine to phenylalanine inclusive. The only DNA kept is the CDR3, 57 bases in frame from the first base. At the junction V is shortened by 1 base and J by 7 bases; bases outside the gene matches: 18. The germline V gene provides CDR1 SGHAT and CDR2 FQNNGV. Library creation used PCR. The instrument was an Illumina HiSeq 4000. Bulk TCR libraries were generated as previously described, with the TCR primers listed in Table S5 used. Purification of total RNA was performed with the Qiagen AllPrep DNA/RNA kit. Before analysis, reads from multiple sequencing runs of the same library were pooled. In the authors' own workflow: Reads were retained only if an exact TCR constant sequence was present, and the retained reads were trimmed to 150 nt and grouped according to their 12-nt molecular barcodes. Reads inside each barcode group were sub-clustered using a 15% Levenshtein threshold, and a quality-weighted consensus sequence was constructed for each RNA molecule. Non-functional sequences were removed, as were lower-count sequences one edit away from another. Based on a fit of two negative binomial distributions, barcode sub-clusters having less than 20% of the maximum read count were discarded. TCRdb passed the public sequencing reads through fastp at Q25 and MiXCR, retaining productive beta sequences. Entries that share a CDR3 protein sequence are merged under the most common genes and DNA. These V and J calls derive from TCRdb rather than the authors' analysis. This sample holds more than 50,000 distinct CDR3 sequences; about a fifth were observed only once. The top ten clones comprise under 1.5% of the sample.

Libraries of naive CD8 T cells were generated from roughly 21,000 to 960,000 sorted cells, with 10%, 30% or 50% of the purified RNA used. Naive CD8 T cells were FACS-sorted as CD8+CD4-CCR7+CD45RA+ on a BD FACSAria II into RLT Plus buffer. Approximately 9 TCR copies' worth of Jurkat RNA were spiked into about 19,000-1,100,000 naive CD8 T cell samples to test detection sensitivity. Enrichment of CD8 T cells was performed with RosetteSep CD8+ T Cell Enrichment Cocktail and Ficoll-Paque, after which ACK red cell lysis was carried out. What the research found in general, with its limitations: Naive libraries contained spiked-in Jurkat TCR RNA (around eleven copies' worth), which is not part of the donor repertoire. In CMV-specific effector cells, clones with more than 20 RNA copies contained over 97% of molecules, whereas in naive cells such clones contained under 1% of molecules. Identical TCR molecules sharing a barcode could cause highly expanded clone sizes to be underestimated. Modeling gave about 3.3 recovered TCR RNA copies per cell versus 7.5 to 10 by digital PCR, implying 25% to 30% capture efficiency. Spiked-in Jurkat TCR RNA equivalent to a single cell was reported to be detectable even among more than 900,000 naive CD8 T cells. When barcode sub-clustering was left out, chimeric consensus sequences inflated TCR diversity, with chimeras reaching as high as 47%.

This sequence originates from a human donor in good health. Some libraries in this study had Jurkat cell RNA spiked in. What was sequenced was naive CD8+ T cells from blood, with Jurkat cell RNA spiked in. Reading the label with the study, this specimen's cell subset or site is: FACS-sorted CD8+CD4-CCR7+CD45RA+ naive T cells. Recombination connected TRBV11-2 to TRBJ2-1; TRBD2 fits 8 bases in the junction. The DNA sequence follows: TGTGCCAGCAGCTTAGGAGGGGGTGGACTAGCAAGGGCTGGAAATGAGCAGTTCTTC. Its coded protein is CASSLGGGGLARAGNEQFF.